This T cell receptor beta chain was identified in a study of cytomegalovirus exposure and HLA in healthy donors. Study-wide findings and caveats: Researchers counted some 150 TCR beta chains as cytomegalovirus-associated. Being indistinguishable, some V segments were excluded, TRBV6-2 and TRBV6-3 among them.

60 Vbeta and 13 Jbeta primers were used in PCR. Data came from immunoSEQ multiplex PCR; TCRdb stores just in-frame clones and leaves some out. The sample records 130,000 to 150,000 clones, about four fifths being singletons. The CDR3 consists of 16 residues. Remarks on this clone: Its antigen is unknown.

The sequence derives from a man in his thirties or forties in good health and CMV-seronegative. The chain has TRBV12-2 and TRBJ2-5; TRBD1 reflects the table's D call only, with no check against the DNA. TRBV12-2 is deemed a pseudogene. Sequencing input: PBMCs. This CDR3 reads CASRIEPRGGQETQYF. CDR3 DNA sequence: TGTGCAAGTCGTATCGAGCCCAGGGGTGGTCAAGAGACCCAGTACTTC.